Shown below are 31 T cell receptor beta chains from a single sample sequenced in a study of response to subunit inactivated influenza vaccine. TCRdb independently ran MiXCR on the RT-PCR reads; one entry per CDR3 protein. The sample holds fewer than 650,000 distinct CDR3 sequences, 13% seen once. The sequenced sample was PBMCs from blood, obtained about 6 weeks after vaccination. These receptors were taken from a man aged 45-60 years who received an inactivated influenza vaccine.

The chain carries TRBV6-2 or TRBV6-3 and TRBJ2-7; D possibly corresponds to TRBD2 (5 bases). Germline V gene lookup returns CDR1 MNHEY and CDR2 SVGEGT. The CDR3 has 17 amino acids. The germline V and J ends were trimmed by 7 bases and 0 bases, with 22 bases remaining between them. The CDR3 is CASTPQSGSLYSYEQYF. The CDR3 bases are TGTGCCAGCACCCCACAGTCGGGGTCTCTATACTCCTACGAGCAGTACTTC.

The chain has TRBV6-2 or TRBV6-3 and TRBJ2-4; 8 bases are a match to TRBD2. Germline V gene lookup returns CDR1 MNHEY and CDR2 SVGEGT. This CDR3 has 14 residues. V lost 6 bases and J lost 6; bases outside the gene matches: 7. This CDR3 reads CASRKSGSGNIQYF. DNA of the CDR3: TGTGCCAGCAGAAAAAGCGGGAGTGGAAACATTCAGTACTTC.

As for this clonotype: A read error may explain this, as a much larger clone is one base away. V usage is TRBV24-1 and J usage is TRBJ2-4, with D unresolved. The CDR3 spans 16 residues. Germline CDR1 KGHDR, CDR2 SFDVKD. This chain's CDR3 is CATSASYMGTKNMQYF. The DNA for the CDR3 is TGTGCCACCAGTGCATCCTACATGGGTACCAAAAACATGCAGTACTTC.

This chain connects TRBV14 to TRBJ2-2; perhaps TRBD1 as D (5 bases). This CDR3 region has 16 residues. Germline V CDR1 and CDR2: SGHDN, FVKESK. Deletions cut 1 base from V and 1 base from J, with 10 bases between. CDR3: CASSQVQQGNTGELFF. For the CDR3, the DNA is TGTGCCAGCAGCCAAGTACAGCAGGGGAACACCGGGGAGCTGTTTTTT.

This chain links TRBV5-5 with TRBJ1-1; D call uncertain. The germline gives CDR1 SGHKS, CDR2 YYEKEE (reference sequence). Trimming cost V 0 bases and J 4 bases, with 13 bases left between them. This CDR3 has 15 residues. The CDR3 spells CASSLGVGFATEAFF. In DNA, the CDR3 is TGTGCCAGCAGCTTGGGTGTCGGGTTCGCCACTGAAGCTTTCTTT.

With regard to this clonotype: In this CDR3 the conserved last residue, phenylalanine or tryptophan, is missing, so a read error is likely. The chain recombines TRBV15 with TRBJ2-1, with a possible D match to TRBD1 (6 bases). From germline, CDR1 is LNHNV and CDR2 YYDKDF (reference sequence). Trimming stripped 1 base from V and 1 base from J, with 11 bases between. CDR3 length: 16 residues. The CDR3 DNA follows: TGTGCCACCAGCAGAGGGGGGCTAGGATCCTACAATGAGCAGTTCTCC. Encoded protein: CATSRGGLGSYNEQFS.

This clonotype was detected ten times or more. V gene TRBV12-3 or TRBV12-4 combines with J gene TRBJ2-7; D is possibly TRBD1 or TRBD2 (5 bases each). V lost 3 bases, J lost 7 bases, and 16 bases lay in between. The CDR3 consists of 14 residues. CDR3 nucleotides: TGTGCCAGCAGTTTCGGGGCAGGCGTCCGGGAGCAGTACTTC. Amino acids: CASSFGAGVREQYF.

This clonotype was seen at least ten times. This chain's CDR3 is CAIGNTGELFF. The DNA of the CDR3 is TGTGCCATCGGGAACACCGGGGAGCTGTTTTTT. V gene TRBV10-3 combines with J gene TRBJ2-2, with D unclear. V lost 8 bases to trimming and J lost 1 base, with 2 bases between them. Looked up from germline, CDR1 is ENHRY and CDR2 is SYGVKD. The CDR3 runs to 11 residues.

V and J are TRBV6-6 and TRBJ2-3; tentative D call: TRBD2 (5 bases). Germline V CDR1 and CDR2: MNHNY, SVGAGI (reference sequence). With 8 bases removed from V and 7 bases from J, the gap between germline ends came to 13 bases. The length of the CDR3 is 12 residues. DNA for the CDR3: TGTGCCAGCTTGGGAGCTCATAATACGCAGTATTTT. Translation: CASLGAHNTQYF.

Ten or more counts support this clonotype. The CDR3 spells CSARVGGGPWETQYF. CDR3 coding DNA: TGCAGCGCCCGGGTCGGGGGAGGGCCCTGGGAGACCCAGTACTTC. The chain couples TRBV29-1 to TRBJ2-5; 7 bases are shared with TRBD2. Germline V gene data show CDR1 as SQVTM and CDR2 as ANQGSEA. The CDR3 spans 15 residues. Trimming took 7 bases from V and 5 from J; bases not matched to a gene: 16.

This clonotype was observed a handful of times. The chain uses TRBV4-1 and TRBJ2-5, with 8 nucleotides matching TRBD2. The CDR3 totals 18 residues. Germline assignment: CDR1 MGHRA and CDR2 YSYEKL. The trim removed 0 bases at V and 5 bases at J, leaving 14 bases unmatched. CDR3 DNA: TGCGCCAGCAGCCAAGATGCCGTGGGACTAGTGAGTGCGGAGACCCAGTACTTC. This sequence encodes CASSQDAVGLVSAETQYF.

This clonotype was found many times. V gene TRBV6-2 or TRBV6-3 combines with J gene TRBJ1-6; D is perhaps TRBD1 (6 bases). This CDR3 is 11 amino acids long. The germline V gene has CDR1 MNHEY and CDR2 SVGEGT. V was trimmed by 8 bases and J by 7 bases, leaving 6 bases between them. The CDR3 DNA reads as TGTGCCAGCGGACAGAATTCACCCCTCCACTTT. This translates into CASGQNSPLHF.

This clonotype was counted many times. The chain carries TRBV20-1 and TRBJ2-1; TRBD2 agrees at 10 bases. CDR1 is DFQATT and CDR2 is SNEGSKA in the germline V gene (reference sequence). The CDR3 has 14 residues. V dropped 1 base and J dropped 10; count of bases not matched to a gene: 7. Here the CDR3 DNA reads TGCAGTGCTAGAGGAGCGGGAGGGCTTCGAGAGCAGTTCTTC. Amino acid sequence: CSARGAGGLREQFF.

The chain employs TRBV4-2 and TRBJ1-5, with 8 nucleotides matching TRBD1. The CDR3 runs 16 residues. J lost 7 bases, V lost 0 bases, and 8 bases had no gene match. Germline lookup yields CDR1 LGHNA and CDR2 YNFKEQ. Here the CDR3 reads CASSQETGQGDQPQHF. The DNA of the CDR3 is TGTGCCAGCAGCCAAGAGACCGGACAGGGCGACCAGCCCCAGCATTTT.

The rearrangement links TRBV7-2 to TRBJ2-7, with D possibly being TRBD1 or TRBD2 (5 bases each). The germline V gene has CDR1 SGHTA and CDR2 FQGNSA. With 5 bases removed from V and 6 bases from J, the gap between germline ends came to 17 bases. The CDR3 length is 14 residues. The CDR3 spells CASSLGGQGSEQYF. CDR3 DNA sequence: TGTGCCAGCAGCCTAGGAGGTCAGGGAAGCGAGCAGTACTTC.

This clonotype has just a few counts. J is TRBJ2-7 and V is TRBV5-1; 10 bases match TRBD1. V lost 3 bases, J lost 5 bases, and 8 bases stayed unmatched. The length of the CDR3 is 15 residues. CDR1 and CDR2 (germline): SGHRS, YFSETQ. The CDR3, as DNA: TGCGCCAGCAGCTCGGGACAGGGGCCGCCGCACGAGCAGTACTTC. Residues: CASSSGQGPPHEQYF.

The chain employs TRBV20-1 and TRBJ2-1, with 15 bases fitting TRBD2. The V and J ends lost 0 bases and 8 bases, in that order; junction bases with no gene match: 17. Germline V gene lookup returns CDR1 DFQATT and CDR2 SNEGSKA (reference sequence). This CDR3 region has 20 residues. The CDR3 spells CSARDLGGLAGGLSIDEQFF. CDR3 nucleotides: TGCAGTGCTAGAGATCTTGGGGGACTAGCGGGAGGTTTGAGTATAGATGAGCAGTTCTTC.

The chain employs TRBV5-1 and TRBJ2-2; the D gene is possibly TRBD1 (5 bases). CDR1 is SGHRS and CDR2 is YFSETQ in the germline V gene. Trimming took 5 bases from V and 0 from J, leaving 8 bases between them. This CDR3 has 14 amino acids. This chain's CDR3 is CASRGVTNTGELFF. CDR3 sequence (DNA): TGCGCCAGCAGAGGGGTTACGAACACCGGGGAGCTGTTTTTT.

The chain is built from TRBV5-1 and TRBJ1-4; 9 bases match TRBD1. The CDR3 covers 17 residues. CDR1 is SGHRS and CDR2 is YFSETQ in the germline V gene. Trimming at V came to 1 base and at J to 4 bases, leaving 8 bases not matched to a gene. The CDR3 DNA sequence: TGCGCCAGCAGCTTGCTTCCCGGACAGGGGTATAATGAAAAACTGTTTTTT. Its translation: CASSLLPGQGYNEKLFF.

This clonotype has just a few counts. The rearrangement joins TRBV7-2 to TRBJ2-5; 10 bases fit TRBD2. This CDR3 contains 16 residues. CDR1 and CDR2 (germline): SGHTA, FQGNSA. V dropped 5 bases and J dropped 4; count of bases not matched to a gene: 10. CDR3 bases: TGTGCCAGCAGCCCTTCGGTGGTAGCGGGGGGAGAGACCCAGTACTTC. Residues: CASSPSVVAGGETQYF.

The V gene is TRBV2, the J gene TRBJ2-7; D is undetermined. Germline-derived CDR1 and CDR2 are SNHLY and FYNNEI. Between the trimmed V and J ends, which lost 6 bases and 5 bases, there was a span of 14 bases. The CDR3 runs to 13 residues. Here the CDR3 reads CASRMWGINEQYF. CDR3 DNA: TGTGCCAGCAGGATGTGGGGTATAAACGAGCAGTACTTC.

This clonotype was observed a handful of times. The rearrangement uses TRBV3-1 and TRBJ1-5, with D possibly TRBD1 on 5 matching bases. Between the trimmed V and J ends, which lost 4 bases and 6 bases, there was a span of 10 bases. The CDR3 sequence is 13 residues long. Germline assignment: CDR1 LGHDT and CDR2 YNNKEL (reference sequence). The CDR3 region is CASSPGPTQPQHF. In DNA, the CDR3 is TGTGCCAGCAGCCCGGGACCTACTCAGCCCCAGCATTTT.

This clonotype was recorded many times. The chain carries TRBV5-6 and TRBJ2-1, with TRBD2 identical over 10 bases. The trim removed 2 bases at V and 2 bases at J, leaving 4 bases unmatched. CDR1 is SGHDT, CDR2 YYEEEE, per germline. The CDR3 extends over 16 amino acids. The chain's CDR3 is CASSFLTSGAYNEQFF. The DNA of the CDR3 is TGTGCCAGCAGCTTCCTAACTAGCGGGGCCTACAATGAGCAGTTCTTC.

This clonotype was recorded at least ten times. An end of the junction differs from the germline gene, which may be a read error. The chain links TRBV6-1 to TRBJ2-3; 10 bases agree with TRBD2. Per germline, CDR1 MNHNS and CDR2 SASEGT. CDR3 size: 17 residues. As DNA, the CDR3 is TGTGCCAGCAGTAAAGCGGGAGGGTTATCTAGCACAGATACGCAGTATTTT. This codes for CASSKAGGLSSTDTQYF.

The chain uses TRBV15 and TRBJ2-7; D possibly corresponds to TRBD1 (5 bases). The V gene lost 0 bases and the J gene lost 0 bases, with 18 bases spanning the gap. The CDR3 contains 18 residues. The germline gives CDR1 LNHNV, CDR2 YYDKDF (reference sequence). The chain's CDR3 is CATSRDVGAPQSSYEQYF. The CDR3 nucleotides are TGTGCCACCAGCAGAGATGTAGGGGCACCTCAGAGCTCCTACGAGCAGTACTTC.

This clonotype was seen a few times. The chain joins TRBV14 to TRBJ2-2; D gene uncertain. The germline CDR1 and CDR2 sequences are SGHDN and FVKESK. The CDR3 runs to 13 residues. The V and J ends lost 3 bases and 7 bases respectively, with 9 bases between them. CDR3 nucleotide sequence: TGTGCCAGCAGCCACGTGACGATCGGGGAGCTGTTTTTT. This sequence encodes CASSHVTIGELFF.

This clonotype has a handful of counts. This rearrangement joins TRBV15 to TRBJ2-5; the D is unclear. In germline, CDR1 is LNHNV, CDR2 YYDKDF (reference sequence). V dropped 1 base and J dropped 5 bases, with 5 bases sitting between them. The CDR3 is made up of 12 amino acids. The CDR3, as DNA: TGTGCCACCAGCAGAGTCCGGGAGACCCAGTACTTC. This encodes CATSRVRETQYF.

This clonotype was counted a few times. CDR3 nucleotides: TGTGCCAGCAGCCAAGCTCCCCAGGGCGGGAGTAGATCCTACGAGCAGTACTTC. This sequence encodes CASSQAPQGGSRSYEQYF. The chain is built from TRBV3-1 and TRBJ2-7, with TRBD2 identical over 7 bases. V gave up 1 base and J gave up 1 base; unmatched junction bases: 13. There are 18 residues in the CDR3. Per the germline V gene, CDR1 is LGHDT and CDR2 is YNNKEL (reference sequence).

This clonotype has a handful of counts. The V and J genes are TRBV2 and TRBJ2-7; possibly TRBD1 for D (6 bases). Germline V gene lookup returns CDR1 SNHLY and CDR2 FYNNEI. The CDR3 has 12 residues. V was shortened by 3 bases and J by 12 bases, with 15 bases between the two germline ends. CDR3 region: CASSDFQGLAYF. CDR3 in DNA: TGTGCCAGCAGTGACTTCCAGGGGCTTGCGTACTTC.

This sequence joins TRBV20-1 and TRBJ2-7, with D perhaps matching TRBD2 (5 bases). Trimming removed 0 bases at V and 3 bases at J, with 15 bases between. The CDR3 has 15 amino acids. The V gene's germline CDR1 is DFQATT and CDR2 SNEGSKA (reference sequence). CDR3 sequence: CSARDPKTGLYEQYF. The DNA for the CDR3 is TGCAGTGCTAGAGACCCCAAAACCGGACTCTACGAGCAGTACTTC.

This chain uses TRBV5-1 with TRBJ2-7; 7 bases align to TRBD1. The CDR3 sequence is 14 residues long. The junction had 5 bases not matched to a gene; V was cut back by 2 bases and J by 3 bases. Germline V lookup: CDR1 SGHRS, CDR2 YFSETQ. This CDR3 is CASSLLTGDYEQYF. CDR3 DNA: TGCGCCAGCAGCTTACTTACAGGGGACTACGAGCAGTACTTC.